Below, 2 T cell receptor beta chains from the same sample are listed, as sequenced in a study of CD8 T cells in ankylosing spondylitis. TCRdb called the 5' RACE reads again in MiXCR, with one record for every CDR3 protein. The sample lists a few hundred thousand distinct CDR3 sequences; 24% were seen once. Sequenced input: blood, either unsorted or a sorted T cell fraction (not recorded which). These TCRs come from a male donor with ankylosing spondylitis or in good health (not recorded which).

The sample holds a few counts of this clonotype. The J gene is TRBJ2-7, the V gene TRBV20-1; tentatively, D is TRBD2 (6 bases). This CDR3 comprises 14 residues. V dropped 3 bases and J dropped 4 bases, with 16 bases sitting between them. Germline CDR1 and CDR2: DFQATT and SNEGSKA (reference sequence). CDR3 residues: CSARGTGTGYEQYF. DNA of the CDR3: TGCAGTGCTAGGGGGACCGGGACTGGATACGAGCAGTACTTC.

The chain links TRBV20-1 to TRBJ2-3; 8 bases align to TRBD2. Trimming at V came to 2 bases and at J to 9 bases, leaving 4 bases not matched to a gene. The germline V gene encodes CDR1 DFQATT and CDR2 SNEGSKA (reference sequence). The CDR3 consists of 12 residues. DNA for the CDR3: TGCAGTGCTAGAACCCCGGGGGGGACGCAGTATTTT. Translated, it gives CSARTPGGTQYF.